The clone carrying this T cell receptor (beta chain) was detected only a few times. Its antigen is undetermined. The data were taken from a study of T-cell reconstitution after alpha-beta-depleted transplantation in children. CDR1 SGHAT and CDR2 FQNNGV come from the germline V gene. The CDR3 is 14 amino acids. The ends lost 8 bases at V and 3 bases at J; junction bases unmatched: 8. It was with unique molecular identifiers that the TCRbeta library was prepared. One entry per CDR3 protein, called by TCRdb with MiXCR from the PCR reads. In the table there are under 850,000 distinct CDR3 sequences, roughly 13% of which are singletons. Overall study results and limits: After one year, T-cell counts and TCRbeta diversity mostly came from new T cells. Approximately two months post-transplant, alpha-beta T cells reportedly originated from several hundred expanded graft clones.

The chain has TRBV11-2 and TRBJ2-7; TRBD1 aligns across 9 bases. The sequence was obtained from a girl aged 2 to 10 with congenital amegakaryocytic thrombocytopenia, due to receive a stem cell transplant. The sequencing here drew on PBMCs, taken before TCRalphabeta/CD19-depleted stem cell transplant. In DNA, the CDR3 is TGTGCCAGCTTAGCCGGGACAGGGAGCTACGAGCAGTACTTC. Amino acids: CASLAGTGSYEQYF.